Below, 21 T cell receptor beta chains from the same sample are listed, as sequenced in a study of CD8 T cells in Susac syndrome. Random hexamers served to reverse transcribe about 0.5 to 1 ug RNA. From the immunoSEQ multiplex PCR reads, TCRdb called clonotypes with MiXCR, one entry per CDR3 protein. Of under 350,000 distinct CDR3 sequences in the sample, 90% to 95% were seen once. Sequencing was done on a sample of CD4+ T cells from PBMCs. Receptors were obtained from a human donor with multiple sclerosis.

J is TRBJ1-2 and V is TRBV11-2, with TRBD1 as a possible D gene (6 bases). Germline CDR1 and CDR2: SGHAT and FQNNGV. Between the trimmed V and J ends, which lost 6 bases and 4 bases, there was a span of 18 bases. This CDR3 has 15 residues. The CDR3 DNA sequence: TGTGCCAGCAGTCAGACAGGTGATGGGACCTATGGCTACACCTTC. Translation: CASSQTGDGTYGYTF. Combining the CDR3 with reference TRBV11-2 and TRBJ1-2 gives the whole variable domain EAGVAQSPRYKIIEKRQSVAFWCNPISGHATLYWYQQILGQGPKLLIQFQNNGVVDDSQLPKDRFSAERLKGVDSTLKIQPAKLEDSAVYLCASSQTGDGTYGYTFGSGTRLTVV.

The V gene is TRBV3-1, the J gene TRBJ2-1; D is uncertain. V was cut by 4 bases and J by 7 bases, with 8 bases left in between. Germline-derived CDR1 and CDR2 are LGHDT and YNNKEL (reference sequence). CDR3 length: 12 amino acids. CDR3 sequence: CASSLSKNEQFF. The CDR3 region has the DNA TGTGCCAGCAGCCTTTCGAAGAATGAGCAGTTCTTC.

This chain links TRBV7-9 with TRBJ2-7; maybe TRBD2 (7 bases). This CDR3 comprises 16 residues. Trimming cost V 4 bases and J 5 bases, with 21 bases left between them. Germline CDR1 is SEHNR and CDR2 is FQNEAQ (reference sequence). The CDR3 DNA reads TGTGCCAGCAGCTCCGCTCTGGGGGGGCGAGCCCACGAGCAGTACTTC. This gives the protein CASSSALGGRAHEQYF.

The sample holds one count of this clonotype. The chain uses TRBV28 and TRBJ2-7, with 8 bases lining up with TRBD2. Per germline, CDR1 MDHEN and CDR2 SYDVKM. There are 16 residues in the CDR3. The V and J ends lost 4 bases and 5 bases, in that order; junction bases with no gene match: 13. The CDR3 protein is CASSSPEGAGVHEQYF. The DNA of the CDR3 is TGTGCCAGCAGTTCACCCGAGGGAGCGGGAGTCCACGAGCAGTACTTC. The entire variable domain, with the rest obtained from reference TRBV28 and TRBJ2-7, is as follows: DVKVTQSSRYLVKRTGEKVFLECVQDMDHENMFWYRQDPGLGLRLIYFSYDVKMKEKGDIPEGYSVSREKKERFSLILESASTNQTSMYLCASSSPEGAGVHEQYFGPGTRLTVT.

This chain connects TRBV5-6 to TRBJ1-2; tentative D call: TRBD1 (5 bases). The CDR3 consists of 15 residues. CDR1 and CDR2 (germline): SGHDT, YYEEEE. V was shortened by 4 bases and J by 2 bases, with 15 bases between the two germline ends. In DNA form, the CDR3 reads TGTGCCAGCAGCCACCGGAGACAGCAGAACTATGGCTACACCTTC. Protein product: CASSHRRQQNYGYTF.

This clonotype was picked up one time. The chain has TRBV6-2 or TRBV6-3 and TRBJ2-1, with D unresolved. The germline CDR1 and CDR2 sequences are MNHEY and SVGEGT. The CDR3 is 15 residues long. Trimming cost V 1 base and J 5 bases, with 12 bases left between them. For the CDR3, the DNA is TGTGCCAGCAGTTACTTTTCAACACCGAACAATGAGCAGTTCTTC. Its translation: CASSYFSTPNNEQFF.

The chain employs TRBV12-3 or TRBV12-4 and TRBJ2-5, with 12 nucleotides matching TRBD1. Losses at the gene ends were 8 bases for V and 12 bases for J; bases not matched to a gene: 7. The CDR3 has 12 residues. The CDR3 DNA follows: TGTGCCAGCCGGGACAGGGGGCTCAGGGAGTACTTC. Its translation is CASRDRGLREYF.

The chain is built from TRBV5-1 and TRBJ1-2; possibly TRBD1 for D (5 bases). Trimming removed 3 bases from V and 7 bases from J, with 22 bases in between. The CDR3 contains 16 residues. The germline gives CDR1 SGHRS, CDR2 YFSETQ. The CDR3 DNA is TGCGCCAGCAGCTCAAATCAGGGTCGAAGTGATTCTGGCTACACCTTC. Residues: CASSSNQGRSDSGYTF.

This clonotype was seen only a few times. This chain joins TRBV29-1 and TRBJ2-7; D might be TRBD2 (5 bases). With 3 bases removed from V and 7 bases from J, the gap between germline ends came to 10 bases. Germline CDR1 SQVTM, CDR2 ANQGSEA. This CDR3 spans 11 amino acids. CDR3 residues: CSVEVASEQYF. For the CDR3, the DNA is TGCAGCGTTGAGGTAGCGTCTGAGCAGTACTTC.

This clonotype is a singleton in its sample. The chain couples TRBV4-1 to TRBJ2-1; TRBD2 matches at 10 bases. Germline CDR1 MGHRA, CDR2 YSYEKL. The CDR3 is 16 residues long. Trimming at V came to 0 bases and at J to 5 bases, leaving 4 bases not matched to a gene. CDR3 in DNA: TGCGCCAGCAGCCAAGAATGGACTAGCGGCCACAATGAGCAGTTCTTC. Protein: CASSQEWTSGHNEQFF.

The chain employs TRBV6-1 and TRBJ2-6, with 11 bases lining up with TRBD1. With 5 bases clipped from V and 0 bases from J, the junction kept 3 bases outside the gene matches. The CDR3 extends over 17 amino acids. Germline V CDR1 and CDR2: MNHNS, SASEGT. The CDR3 region is CASSRGTGGSGANVLTF. As DNA, the CDR3 is TGTGCCAGCAGTCGAGGGACAGGGGGCTCTGGGGCCAACGTCCTGACTTTC.

Only one count was recorded for this clonotype. The chain is built from TRBV29-1 and TRBJ2-3; D uncertain. Germline V gene sequence: CDR1 SQVTM, CDR2 ANQGSEA. There are 12 residues in the CDR3. V was shortened by 7 bases and J by 5 bases, with 13 bases between the two germline ends. The CDR3 is CSGAVSGDTQYF. The DNA of the CDR3 is TGCAGCGGGGCCGTGTCGGGAGATACGCAGTATTTT.

This clonotype was observed once. V is TRBV5-4 and J is TRBJ2-1, with D perhaps TRBD1 or TRBD2 (6 bases each). The V end lost 2 bases, the J end lost 0 bases, and 27 bases lay between the germline ends. This CDR3 has 21 amino acids. CDR1 and CDR2 (germline): SGHNT, YYREEE (reference sequence). The CDR3 DNA reads TGTGCCAGCAGCTTTTTTATTCCGGGGGCTCAACTAGTTTTCTCCTACAATGAGCAGTTCTTC. As protein: CASSFFIPGAQLVFSYNEQFF.

The rearrangement uses TRBV30 and TRBJ2-7; the match to TRBD2 covers 9 bases. Germline-derived CDR1 and CDR2 are GTSNPN and SVGIG (reference sequence). CDR3 length: 13 amino acids. Germline trimming cut 5 bases from V and 3 bases from J; bases unmatched to any gene: 5. CDR3 DNA: TGTGCCTGGGCCGGGACTAGCTTCTACGAGCAGTACTTC. Translating gives CAWAGTSFYEQYF.

This chain joins TRBV7-3 and TRBJ2-2, with D hard to call. Trimming removed 2 bases from V and 1 base from J, with 11 bases in between. Germline V gene sequence: CDR1 SGHTA, CDR2 FQGTGA. The CDR3 runs 16 residues. CDR3 nucleotide sequence: TGTGCCAGCAGCTTATCGTCCTTCGGGAACACCGGGGAGCTGTTTTTT. It translates to CASSLSSFGNTGELFF.

The rearrangement uses TRBV7-9 and TRBJ1-1; possibly TRBD1 for D (5 bases). Germline V lookup: CDR1 SEHNR, CDR2 FQNEAQ (reference sequence). The V gene lost 6 bases and the J gene lost 4 bases, with 15 bases spanning the gap. The CDR3 totals 14 residues. The CDR3 DNA is TGTGCCAGCAGTCAGGGACGGCTGGGCACTGAAGCTTTCTTT. The encoded protein is CASSQGRLGTEAFF.

This chain uses TRBV20-1 with TRBJ2-5; 9 bases are shared with TRBD2. The junction had 6 bases not matched to a gene; V was cut back by 5 bases and J by 5 bases. Germline V CDR1 and CDR2: DFQATT, SNEGSKA (reference sequence). This CDR3 has 13 amino acids. The CDR3 DNA reads TGCAGTGCTGCGCGGGGGGGCGGGGAGACCCAGTACTTC. Amino acids: CSAARGGGETQYF.

The chain recombines TRBV5-1 with TRBJ2-7; D not certain. Germline V gene sequence: CDR1 SGHRS, CDR2 YFSETQ. This CDR3 has 16 residues. V was shortened by 2 bases and J by 2 bases, with 17 bases between the two germline ends. The CDR3 sequence is CASSFSGRMMAYEQYF. The CDR3 DNA is TGCGCCAGCAGCTTTTCGGGTAGGATGATGGCCTACGAGCAGTACTTC. Together with reference TRBV5-1 and TRBJ2-7, the CDR3 gives the full variable domain: KAGVTQTPRYLIKTRGQQVTLSCSPISGHRSVSWYQQTPGQGLQFLFEYFSETQRNKGNFPGRFSGRQFSNSRSEMNVSTLELGDSALYLCASSFSGRMMAYEQYFGPGTRLTVT.

About this clonotype: One junction end does not reproduce the germline sequence, and a read error may be involved. This chain joins TRBV29-1 and TRBJ2-1, with a possible D match to TRBD1 (5 bases). Germline V lookup: CDR1 SQVTM, CDR2 ANQGSEA. The CDR3 spans 13 residues. CDR3 residues: CSVEDLRRTQQFF. CDR3 DNA: TGCAGCGTCGAAGACTTACGACGGACACAGCAGTTCTTC.

The chain employs TRBV5-1 and TRBJ2-1, with TRBD2 matching over 11 bases. Germline values: CDR1 SGHRS, CDR2 YFSETQ. V lost 4 bases, J lost 5 bases, and 11 bases stayed unmatched. This CDR3 region has 17 residues. The CDR3 DNA is TGCGCCAGCAGCCTCCGTGGGGCTAGCGGGGGGAACAATGAGCAGTTCTTC. It translates to CASSLRGASGGNNEQFF.

The chain couples TRBV5-6 to TRBJ2-5, with TRBD1 matching 7 bases. CDR1 and CDR2 (germline): SGHDT, YYEEEE. This CDR3 spans 16 amino acids. V gave up 4 bases and J gave up 0 bases; unmatched junction bases: 9. The CDR3 region is CASSARDSQYQETQYF. The CDR3 nucleotides are TGTGCCAGCAGCGCCCGGGACAGCCAATACCAAGAGACCCAGTACTTC.